One and the same sample provided the 10 T cell receptor beta chains below, sequenced in a study of cytomegalovirus exposure and HLA in healthy donors. The PCR was carried out with 60 Vbeta primers and 13 Jbeta primers. Some clones are missing from TCRdb's copy, which holds only in-frame ones; the method was immunoSEQ multiplex PCR. The sample lists tens of thousands of clones; 80% to 90% were seen once. Input material: PBMCs. Every receptor here comes from a man aged 18 to 29 in good health and CMV-seronegative.

The chain uses TRBV29-1 and TRBJ2-1, with D maybe TRBD1 (5 bases). Germline V gives CDR1 SQVTM, CDR2 ANQGSEA. V was cut by 8 bases and J by 6 bases, with 20 bases left in between. This CDR3 comprises 14 residues. CDR3 in DNA: TGCAGCCTTAGGGGCCTCGGAAGTCCCAATGAGCAGTTCTTC. Translation gives CSLRGLGSPNEQFF.

A few counts support this clone. The chain has TRBV28 and TRBJ1-2; D ambiguous. Germline assignment: CDR1 MDHEN and CDR2 SYDVKM. This CDR3 has 14 amino acids. V was shortened by 3 bases and J by 6 bases, with 14 bases between the two germline ends. The CDR3 protein is CASSFPERGHGYTF. The CDR3 region has the DNA TGTGCCAGCAGTTTTCCTGAGCGGGGTCATGGCTACACCTTC.

The chain employs TRBV6-5 and TRBJ2-1; 7 bases agree with TRBD2. From germline, CDR1 is MNHEY and CDR2 SVGAGI. The CDR3 has 16 residues. With 4 bases clipped from V and 8 bases from J, the junction kept 14 bases outside the gene matches. CDR3 residues: CASSSVRTRHRDEQFF. The DNA of the CDR3 is TGTGCCAGCAGTTCGGTCCGGACTAGGCATCGGGATGAGCAGTTCTTC.

In this sample, this clone turned up once. The rearrangement uses TRBV2 and TRBJ1-1; D not resolved. Germline V gene data show CDR1 as SNHLY and CDR2 as FYNNEI. The CDR3 covers 12 residues. The V and J ends lost 3 bases and 2 bases respectively, with 4 bases between them. CDR3 residues: CASSDRNTEAFF. CDR3 in DNA: TGTGCCAGCAGTGACAGAAACACTGAAGCTTTCTTT.

The V and J genes are TRBV7-9 and TRBJ2-7, with 7 bases matching TRBD2. V was pared by 5 bases and J by 0 bases, with 4 bases of the junction left unmatched. Germline-derived CDR1 and CDR2 are SEHNR and FQNEAQ (reference sequence). The CDR3 length is 14 residues. In DNA, the CDR3 is TGTGCCAGCAGCGAACGCGGGAGCTCCTACGAGCAGTACTTC. This sequence encodes CASSERGSSYEQYF.

The chain combines TRBV25-1 with TRBJ1-2; D not resolved. The CDR3 loop spans 15 amino acids. The ends were cut back, 4 bases at V and 4 bases at J, with 16 bases in the middle. CDR1 MGHDK and CDR2 SYGVNS come from the germline V gene. The CDR3 sequence: CASSGIAWDRYGYTF. The CDR3 bases are TGTGCCAGCAGTGGAATAGCGTGGGATCGCTATGGCTACACCTTC.

A single count supports this clone. CDR3: CASSPGTNVETQYF. The CDR3 region has the DNA TGTGCCAGCAGCCCCGGGACTAACGTCGAGACCCAGTACTTC. The chain couples TRBV28 to TRBJ2-5; 7 nucleotides agree with TRBD2. V dropped 6 bases and J dropped 5; count of bases not matched to a gene: 9. Looked up from germline, CDR1 is MDHEN and CDR2 is SYDVKM. The CDR3 is made up of 14 amino acids.

The chain joins TRBV5-1 to TRBJ2-2; 11 bases line up with TRBD1. The CDR3 totals 21 residues. The J segment lost 6 bases and the V segment lost 5 bases, leaving 24 bases of the junction unmatched. The germline CDR1 and CDR2 sequences are SGHRS and YFSETQ. The CDR3 sequence is CASSRPGTGGTIAGVSGELFF. The CDR3 region has the DNA TGCGCCAGCAGTCGGCCCGGGACAGGGGGAACTATAGCGGGAGTGTCCGGGGAGCTGTTTTTT.

The chain is built from TRBV7-9 and TRBJ2-3; perhaps TRBD1 as D (6 bases). The V and J ends lost 3 bases and 0 bases respectively, with 10 bases between them. From germline, CDR1 is SEHNR and CDR2 FQNEAQ (reference sequence). The CDR3 is made up of 15 amino acids. This chain's CDR3 is CASSFRQGSTDTQYF. In nucleotides, the CDR3 is TGTGCCAGCAGCTTTCGCCAGGGGAGCACAGATACGCAGTATTTT.

Only one count was recorded for this clone. This chain uses TRBV11-2 with TRBJ2-7; tentatively, D is TRBD1 (6 bases). Germline-derived CDR1 and CDR2 are SGHAT and FQNNGV. With 4 bases removed from V and 9 bases from J, the gap between germline ends came to 10 bases. There are 11 residues in the CDR3. The CDR3 DNA reads as TGTGCCAGCAGCTCACAGGGCGGGCAGTACTTC. Translated, it gives CASSSQGGQYF. The variable domain in full, with the rest retrieved from reference TRBV11-2 and TRBJ2-7, is EAGVAQSPRYKIIEKRQSVAFWCNPISGHATLYWYQQILGQGPKLLIQFQNNGVVDDSQLPKDRFSAERLKGVDSTLKIQPAKLEDSAVYLCASSSQGGQYFGPGTRLTVT.